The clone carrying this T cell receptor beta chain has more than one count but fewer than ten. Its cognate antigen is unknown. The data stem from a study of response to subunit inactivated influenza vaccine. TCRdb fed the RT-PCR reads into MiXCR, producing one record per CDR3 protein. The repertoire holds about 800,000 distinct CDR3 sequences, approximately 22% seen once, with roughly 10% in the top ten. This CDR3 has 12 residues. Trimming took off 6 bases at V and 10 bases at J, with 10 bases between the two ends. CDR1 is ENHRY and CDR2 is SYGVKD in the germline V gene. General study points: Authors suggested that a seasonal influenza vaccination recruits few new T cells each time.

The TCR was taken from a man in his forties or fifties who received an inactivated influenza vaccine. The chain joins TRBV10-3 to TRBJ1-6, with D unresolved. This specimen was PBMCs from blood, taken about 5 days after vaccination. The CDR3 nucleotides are TGTGCCATCAGGGCGGCGGGGTCACCCCTCCACTTT. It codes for CAIRAAGSPLHF.